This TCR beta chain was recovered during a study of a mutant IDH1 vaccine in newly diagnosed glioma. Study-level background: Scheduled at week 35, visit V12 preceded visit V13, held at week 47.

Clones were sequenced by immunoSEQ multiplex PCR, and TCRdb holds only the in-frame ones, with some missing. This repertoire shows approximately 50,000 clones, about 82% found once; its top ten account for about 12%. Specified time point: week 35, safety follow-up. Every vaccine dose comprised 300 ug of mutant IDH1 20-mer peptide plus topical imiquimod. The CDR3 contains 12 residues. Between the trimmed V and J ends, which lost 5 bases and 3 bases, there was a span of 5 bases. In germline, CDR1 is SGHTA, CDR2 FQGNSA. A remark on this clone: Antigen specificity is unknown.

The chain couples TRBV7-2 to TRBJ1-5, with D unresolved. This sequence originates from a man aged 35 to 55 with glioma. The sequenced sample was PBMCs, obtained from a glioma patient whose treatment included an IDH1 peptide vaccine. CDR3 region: CASSRDNQPQHF. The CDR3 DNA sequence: TGTGCCAGCAGCCGCGACAATCAGCCCCAGCATTTT.